This TCR beta chain was found in a study of blood T cell repertoires in COVID-19. About the study: The cDNA or gDNA used as material had been derived from T cells, B-cell-depleted T cells, or PBMCs.

Losses at the gene ends were 4 bases for V and 5 bases for J; bases not matched to a gene: 4. From germline, CDR1 is SEHNR and CDR2 FQNEAQ (reference sequence). There are 15 residues in the CDR3. TCRdb's table, derived via immunoSEQ multiplex PCR, lists solely in-frame clones and lacks some. The sample lists hundreds of thousands of clones; about 89% were seen once. The receptor was derived from a man in his 60s who had recovered from COVID-19. The sample was peripheral blood. The gene calls are TRBV7-9 and TRBJ2-5, with 13 nucleotides matching TRBD2. This CDR3 reads CASSSTSGGRETQYF. The CDR3 bases are TGTGCCAGCAGCTCGACTAGCGGGGGGCGGGAGACCCAGTACTTC.